One and the same sample provided the 14 T cell receptor beta chains below, sequenced in a study of T cell responses to AZD1222 COVID-19 vaccine. Profiling relied on immunoSEQ multiplex PCR, and the TCRdb table lists in-frame clones only, not all of them. The sample has approximately 130,000 clones, 80% to 90% seen once. The sample in question was peripheral blood, obtained 28 days after the second AZD1222 dose. The origin of the receptors is an adult who received the AZD1222 COVID-19 vaccine.

This sequence joins TRBV7-9 and TRBJ1-2; no reliable D call. Germline V lookup: CDR1 SEHNR, CDR2 FQNEAQ (reference sequence). The CDR3 spans 12 residues. V was pared by 5 bases and J by 4 bases, with 8 bases between. The CDR3 DNA is TGTGCCAGCAGCGAAAGTAGCTATGGCTACACCTTC. Translating it yields CASSESSYGYTF. Looking up the rest from reference TRBV7-9 and TRBJ1-2 gives the full variable domain: DTGVSQNPRHKITKRGQNVTFRCDPISEHNRLYWYRQTLGQGPEFLTYFQNEAQLEKSRLLSDRFSAERPKGSFSTLEIQRTEQGDSAMYLCASSESSYGYTFGSGTRLTVV.

The chain combines TRBV11-1 with TRBJ2-6, with 9 bases aligning to TRBD1. Germline-derived CDR1 and CDR2 are SGHAT and FQDESV (reference sequence). The CDR3 runs 15 residues. After removal of 4 bases from V and 4 bases from J, the junction contained 2 bases not matched to a gene. CDR3 amino acids: CASSYRGHGANVLTF. DNA of the CDR3: TGTGCCAGCAGCTACAGGGGGCACGGGGCCAACGTCCTGACTTTC.

V usage is TRBV10-2 and J usage is TRBJ2-7, with TRBD2 as a possible D gene (5 bases). Germline CDR1 reads WSHSY; CDR2 reads SAAADI. V lost 5 bases to trimming and J lost 4 bases, with 18 bases between them. This CDR3 spans 15 amino acids. The CDR3 is CASSLGLALGYEQYF. CDR3 DNA sequence: TGCGCCAGCAGTCTCGGACTGGCCCTCGGGTACGAGCAGTACTTC.

This chain joins TRBV7-9 and TRBJ1-5; a weak D match, TRBD1 (5 bases). The CDR3 has 13 amino acids. Germline V gene sequence: CDR1 SEHNR, CDR2 FQNEAQ (reference sequence). Trimming removed 2 bases at V and 5 bases at J, with 7 bases between. CDR3 loop: CASSLPGDQPQHF. As DNA, the CDR3 is TGTGCCAGCAGCTTACCGGGGGATCAGCCCCAGCATTTT.

This chain links TRBV6-5 with TRBJ2-4, with TRBD2 matching 10 bases. V trimming: 7 bases; J trimming: 5 bases; junction bases outside the gene matches: 2. Germline CDR1 reads MNHEY; CDR2 reads SVGAGI. CDR3 size: 13 residues. This CDR3 is CASILAGENIQYF. The DNA for the CDR3 is TGTGCCAGCATTCTAGCGGGAGAAAACATTCAGTACTTC.

The gene calls are TRBV20-1 and TRBJ2-4, with a tentative D call TRBD1 (6 bases). Trimming stripped 6 bases from V and 8 bases from J, with 11 bases between. Germline CDR1 and CDR2: DFQATT and SNEGSKA (reference sequence). The CDR3 is made up of 11 amino acids. CDR3 sequence reads: CSAPTGHIQYF. DNA of the CDR3: TGCAGTGCACCAACAGGGCACATTCAGTACTTC.

This clone was seen a handful of times. The rearrangement links TRBV5-1 to TRBJ2-1; D call uncertain. Germline lookup yields CDR1 SGHRS and CDR2 YFSETQ. The V end lost 5 bases, the J end lost 9 bases, and 9 bases lay between the germline ends. The CDR3 consists of 11 residues. This chain's CDR3 is CASRVVGEQFF. In DNA, the CDR3 is TGCGCCAGCAGGGTAGTTGGTGAGCAGTTCTTC.

This chain links TRBV18 with TRBJ2-7; TRBD1 matches at 12 bases. The CDR3 consists of 15 residues. Trimming took 5 bases from V and 6 from J; bases not matched to a gene: 8. Looked up from germline, CDR1 is KGHSH and CDR2 is LQKENI. DNA for the CDR3: TGTGCCAGCTCAGGGACAGGGGGCTCCTCTACCGAGCAGTACTTC. It yields the protein CASSGTGGSSTEQYF.

This chain joins TRBV5-1 and TRBJ2-7, with 8 bases matching TRBD1. Germline trimming cut 3 bases from V and 6 bases from J; bases unmatched to any gene: 2. Germline values: CDR1 SGHRS, CDR2 YFSETQ. The CDR3 is 12 amino acids. CDR3 protein: CASSSTGAEQYF. CDR3 nucleotides: TGCGCCAGCAGCTCGACAGGGGCCGAGCAGTACTTC.

The chain links TRBV29-1 to TRBJ2-1; no clear D. The CDR3 spans 11 residues. The germline V gene has CDR1 SQVTM and CDR2 ANQGSEA. The CDR3 is CSCQPYNEQFF. In DNA, the CDR3 is TGCAGTTGTCAACCCTACAATGAGCAGTTCTTC.

The V gene is TRBV4-3, the J gene TRBJ2-3; D may be TRBD1 (6 bases). The CDR3 contains 13 residues. CDR1 and CDR2 from the germline V gene are LGHNA and YSLEER. V gave up 1 base and J gave up 10 bases, with 12 bases separating them. The CDR3 nucleotides are TGCGCCAGCAGCCAAGTGAGGGGGTCCGCGCAGTATTTT. Its translation: CASSQVRGSAQYF.

J is TRBJ1-4 and V is TRBV14, with unresolved D. The germline V and J ends were trimmed by 1 base and 4 bases, with 7 bases remaining between them. The V gene's germline CDR1 is SGHDN and CDR2 FVKESK. The CDR3 loop spans 14 amino acids. The CDR3 is CASSQVQNNEKLFF. CDR3 DNA: TGTGCCAGCAGCCAAGTCCAGAATAATGAAAAACTGTTTTTT.

The chain has TRBV15 and TRBJ1-2, with no clear D. The V gene's germline CDR1 is LNHNV and CDR2 YYDKDF (reference sequence). Trimming pared 0 bases from V and 4 bases from J, leaving 15 bases between. This CDR3 is built from 16 residues. The CDR3 here is CATSRDYSSLLYGYTF. CDR3 nucleotide sequence: TGTGCCACCAGCAGAGATTATAGCAGCCTTCTCTATGGCTACACCTTC.

V and J are TRBV4-1 and TRBJ1-3, with D tentatively TRBD1 (5 bases). V lost 0 bases and J 1 base, leaving 10 bases between the germline ends. This CDR3 region has 16 residues. Germline lookup yields CDR1 MGHRA and CDR2 YSYEKL. The CDR3 DNA follows: TGCGCCAGCAGCCAAGAAACGGGGGTGTCTGGAAACACCATATATTTT. It translates to CASSQETGVSGNTIYF.